The 10 T cell receptor beta chains presented below share a single source sample, sequenced in a study of cytomegalovirus exposure and HLA in healthy donors. PCR amplification relied on 60 Vbeta primers (plus 13 Jbeta primers). Sequencing was performed with immunoSEQ multiplex PCR; in TCRdb, only in-frame clones are kept and a portion is missing. The data contain approximately 170,000 clones, under 85% of them singletons. The sequenced sample consisted of PBMCs. The source of these receptors is a woman in her late teens or twenties in good health and CMV-seronegative.

J is TRBJ1-5 and V is TRBV6-1; unclear D gene. The length of the CDR3 is 15 residues. V gave up 6 bases and J gave up 2 bases, with 14 bases separating them. CDR1 is MNHNS and CDR2 is SASEGT in the germline V gene. In DNA, the CDR3 is TGTGCCAGCAGGCAAACTCTTGATGGCAATCAGCCCCAGCATTTT. This translates into CASRQTLDGNQPQHF.

V usage is TRBV28 and J usage is TRBJ2-1; 9 bases are a match to TRBD1. With V trimmed by 6 bases and J by 7 bases, 10 bases remained unmatched. CDR1 and CDR2 from the germline V gene are MDHEN and SYDVKM. The CDR3 consists of 15 residues. This chain's CDR3 is CASSHIQGASNEQFF. For the CDR3, the DNA is TGTGCCAGCAGCCACATACAGGGGGCCTCGAATGAGCAGTTCTTC. Combining the CDR3 with reference TRBV28 and TRBJ2-1 gives the whole variable domain DVKVTQSSRYLVKRTGEKVFLECVQDMDHENMFWYRQDPGLGLRLIYFSYDVKMKEKGDIPEGYSVSREKKERFSLILESASTNQTSMYLCASSHIQGASNEQFFGPGTRLTVL.

The chain is built from TRBV10-2 and TRBJ1-5; D ambiguous. Germline V gene lookup returns CDR1 WSHSY and CDR2 SAAADI. The CDR3 totals 15 residues. V lost 6 bases and J lost 0, with 12 bases in between. The CDR3 coding sequence is TGCGCCAGCAGGAAAGACAAGTATAGCAATCAGCCCCAGCATTTT. This encodes CASRKDKYSNQPQHF.

This clone was detected a few times. This chain joins TRBV7-6 and TRBJ2-2, with a weak D call TRBD1 (5 bases). There are 16 residues in the CDR3. Looked up from germline, CDR1 is SGHVS and CDR2 is FNYEAQ. Trimming shortened V by 5 bases and J by 1 base, and 14 bases separated the two germline ends. DNA for the CDR3: TGTGCCAGCAGCGCCCCTGGTCAGGGGAACACCGGGGAGCTGTTTTTT. Translation gives CASSAPGQGNTGELFF. Full variable domain (missing parts from reference TRBV7-6 and TRBJ2-2): GAGVSQSPRYKVTKRGQDVALRCDPISGHVSLYWYRQALGQGPEFLTYFNYEAQQDKSGLPNDRFSAERPEGSISTLTIQRTEQRDSAMYRCASSAPGQGNTGELFFGEGSRLTVL.

This rearrangement joins TRBV5-8 to TRBJ1-1; 7 nucleotides match TRBD1. V dropped 1 base and J dropped 5; count of bases not matched to a gene: 8. This CDR3 is built from 15 residues. Germline loops: CDR1 SGHTS, CDR2 YDEGEE. The CDR3 DNA follows: TGTGCCAGCAGCTTGTATGAGGGGGCGAGAACTGAAGCTTTCTTT. It is translated as CASSLYEGARTEAFF. The complete variable domain, with remaining parts taken from reference TRBV5-8 and TRBJ1-1, reads EAGVTQSPTHLIKTRGQQATLRCSPISGHTSVYWYQQALGLGLQFLLWYDEGEERNRGNFPPRFSGRQFPNYSSELNVNALELEDSALYLCASSLYEGARTEAFFGQGTRLTVV.

This clone was detected a few times. This chain joins TRBV15 and TRBJ2-2; TRBD2 might be the D (5 bases). V lost 8 bases and J lost 3, with 16 bases in between. CDR1 and CDR2 from the germline V gene are LNHNV and YYDKDF (reference sequence). The CDR3 is made up of 15 amino acids. CDR3 in DNA: TGTGCCACCTCACCTAGCAGGTCTGACACCGGGGAGCTGTTTTTT. Protein: CATSPSRSDTGELFF.

A few counts support this clone. The gene calls are TRBV10-3 and TRBJ2-3; D might be TRBD2 (7 bases). V was trimmed by 7 bases and J by 2 bases, leaving 13 bases between them. From germline, CDR1 is ENHRY and CDR2 SYGVKD. The length of the CDR3 is 14 residues. The CDR3 coding sequence is TGTGCCATCATGGGGGGGGCCGCCACAGATACGCAGTATTTT. Translating gives CAIMGGAATDTQYF.

The chain carries TRBV28 and TRBJ1-1; D remains unclear. The CDR3 has 11 residues. Germline CDR1 reads MDHEN; CDR2 reads SYDVKM. The ends were cut back, 7 bases at V and 7 bases at J, with 10 bases in the middle. The CDR3, as DNA: TGTGCCAGCACGGTGAACGGTGAAGCTTTCTTT. Translation gives CASTVNGEAFF.

The chain employs TRBV4-1 and TRBJ1-2; 9 bases align to TRBD1. Germline values: CDR1 MGHRA, CDR2 YSYEKL. The CDR3 sequence is 15 residues long. The ends lost 6 bases at V and 4 bases at J; junction bases unmatched: 9. The CDR3 loop is CASRPTGGWGYGYTF. In DNA form, the CDR3 reads TGCGCCAGCAGACCTACAGGGGGCTGGGGCTATGGCTACACCTTC.

The chain employs TRBV28 and TRBJ2-5, with 7 bases matching TRBD2. The V segment lost 10 bases and the J segment 4 bases; nucleotides outside the gene matches: 9. The germline gives CDR1 MDHEN, CDR2 SYDVKM. This CDR3 comprises 13 residues. The CDR3 region has the DNA TGTGCCACCGCAGCGGGGAGGGTAGAGACCCAGTACTTC. Translation: CATAAGRVETQYF.